Below, 32 T cell receptor beta chains from the same sample are listed, as sequenced in a study of human T cells and chemical hapten exposure. The time point was: pre-sensitization, week 0. Treatment noted: therapeutic diphenylcyclopropenone sensitization with weekly scalp DPC. TCRdb itself ran the RACE reads through MiXCR, one entry per CDR3 protein. Among 250,000 to 300,000 distinct CDR3 sequences listed, over 7.5% were seen once. The sequencing here drew on whole blood, taken in connection with sensitization to the hapten diphenylcyclopropenone (DPC). These receptors originate from a young man with alopecia areata. Some clones in this sample may be carry-over from other donors' samples.

This clonotype was seen a handful of times. This chain uses TRBV5-1 with TRBJ2-1, with D unclear. The CDR3 sequence is 15 residues long. Germline lookup yields CDR1 SGHRS and CDR2 YFSETQ. V was shortened by 3 bases and J by 0 bases, with 10 bases between the two germline ends. The CDR3 bases are TGCGCCAGCAGCTCCGCCATGAGCTCCTACAATGAGCAGTTCTTC. Protein product: CASSSAMSSYNEQFF.

A few counts support this clonotype. This sequence joins TRBV10-3 and TRBJ2-2; D gene uncertain. The V gene lost 6 bases and the J gene lost 4 bases, with 6 bases spanning the gap. The CDR3 is 12 residues long. Per the germline V gene, CDR1 is ENHRY and CDR2 is SYGVKD. CDR3 nucleotide sequence: TGTGCCATCAGGTTAACCACCGGGGAGCTGTTTTTT. Protein: CAIRLTTGELFF.

This clonotype was seen more than once but under ten times. This chain uses TRBV6-5 with TRBJ1-4; a possible D gene is TRBD1 (6 bases). This CDR3 spans 16 amino acids. V shed 7 bases and J shed 0 bases, with 15 bases lying between them. Germline CDR1 reads MNHEY; CDR2 reads SVGAGI. The CDR3 sequence: CASTERGDTTNEKLFF. CDR3 coding DNA: TGTGCCAGCACCGAACGGGGGGACACAACTAATGAAAAACTGTTTTTT.

There are many counts of this clonotype. The J gene is TRBJ2-3, the V gene TRBV12-3 or TRBV12-4; TRBD2 is a possible D gene (5 bases). The V end was cut by 3 bases, the J end by 0 bases, with 10 bases between. This CDR3 region has 15 residues. Written as DNA, the CDR3 is TGTGCCAGCAGTTTTCTGCGGGCTAGCACAGATACGCAGTATTTT. Translating it yields CASSFLRASTDTQYF.

This clonotype has only a few counts. This chain connects TRBV5-1 to TRBJ2-1, with 7 bases identical to TRBD1. V shed 2 bases, J shed 3 bases, and the junction held 2 bases outside the gene matches. The CDR3 has 14 residues. Germline values: CDR1 SGHRS, CDR2 YFSETQ. CDR3: CASSLGQDYNEQFF. CDR3 in DNA: TGCGCCAGCAGCTTAGGACAGGACTACAATGAGCAGTTCTTC. Combining the CDR3 with reference TRBV5-1 and TRBJ2-1 gives the whole variable domain KAGVTQTPRYLIKTRGQQVTLSCSPISGHRSVSWYQQTPGQGLQFLFEYFSETQRNKGNFPGRFSGRQFSNSRSEMNVSTLELGDSALYLCASSLGQDYNEQFFGPGTRLTVL.

The gene calls are TRBV7-9 and TRBJ1-2, with D hard to call. CDR3 size: 14 residues. The V and J ends lost 10 bases and 2 bases respectively, with 17 bases between them. The germline gives CDR1 SEHNR, CDR2 FQNEAQ (reference sequence). This CDR3 reads CAIREAGNNYGYTF. The DNA for the CDR3 is TGTGCCATCCGGGAAGCCGGGAACAACTATGGCTACACCTTC.

This clonotype was detected a few times. The chain links TRBV5-1 to TRBJ2-7; D possibly corresponds to TRBD1 (5 bases). CDR1 is SGHRS and CDR2 is YFSETQ in the germline V gene. V lost 0 bases, J lost 0 bases, and 13 bases lay in between. The CDR3 runs to 16 residues. For the CDR3, the DNA is TGCGCCAGCAGCTTGGGAACAGGACGCGACTCCTACGAGCAGTACTTC. It yields the protein CASSLGTGRDSYEQYF.

This clonotype was seen only a few times. V and J are TRBV6-2 or TRBV6-3 and TRBJ2-1; no clear D. Germline V gene data show CDR1 as MNHEY and CDR2 as SVGEGT. The CDR3 sequence is 16 residues long. V dropped 5 bases and J dropped 0 bases, with 14 bases sitting between them. This chain's CDR3 is CASSTLHRSSYNEQFF. As DNA, the CDR3 is TGTGCCAGCAGTACCCTTCATCGGAGCTCCTACAATGAGCAGTTCTTC.

This clonotype was seen more than once but under ten times. The chain has TRBV6-5 and TRBJ1-2, with D possibly being TRBD1 (6 bases). CDR1 and CDR2 (germline): MNHEY, SVGAGI. The CDR3 consists of 15 residues. Trimming cost V 2 bases and J 4 bases, with 14 bases left between them. The CDR3 spells CASSYGVLGGYGYTF. The CDR3 DNA is TGTGCCAGCAGTTACGGAGTTCTAGGGGGCTATGGCTACACCTTC.

There are a few counts of this clonotype. V and J are TRBV27 and TRBJ2-3; no definite D call. Germline V gene lookup returns CDR1 MNHEY and CDR2 SMNVEV (reference sequence). The CDR3 is made up of 14 amino acids. V was cut by 3 bases and J by 7 bases, with 14 bases left in between. The CDR3 spells CASSFGQAVYTQYF. CDR3 coding DNA: TGTGCCAGCAGTTTTGGGCAGGCGGTTTATACGCAGTATTTT.

This clonotype has at least ten counts. The chain joins TRBV27 to TRBJ2-2; weak D call: TRBD1 (7 bases). The germline V gene has CDR1 MNHEY and CDR2 SMNVEV (reference sequence). This CDR3 comprises 16 residues. Trimming took off 2 bases at V and 6 bases at J, with 16 bases between the two ends. For the CDR3, the DNA is TGTGCCAGCAGTTTACAGGGGGGTTTGATTGCCGGGGAGCTGTTTTTT. It specifies CASSLQGGLIAGELFF.

This clonotype showed up just a few times. The chain recombines TRBV7-9 with TRBJ1-1; D unresolved. V was cut by 3 bases and J by 4 bases, with 6 bases left in between. This CDR3 is built from 12 residues. Germline V lookup: CDR1 SEHNR, CDR2 FQNEAQ (reference sequence). Here the CDR3 reads CASSFLFTEAFF. The CDR3 region has the DNA TGTGCCAGCAGCTTCCTGTTCACTGAAGCTTTCTTT.

Only a few counts were recorded for this clonotype. V usage is TRBV10-3 and J usage is TRBJ2-3; perhaps TRBD1 as D (6 bases). Germline V lookup: CDR1 ENHRY, CDR2 SYGVKD. The CDR3 spans 16 residues. The germline V and J ends were trimmed by 3 bases and 0 bases, with 13 bases remaining between them. The CDR3 sequence is CAISEPRQASTDTQYF. CDR3 in DNA: TGTGCCATCAGTGAACCTAGACAGGCTAGCACAGATACGCAGTATTTT.

This clonotype has only a few counts. This chain uses TRBV12-3 or TRBV12-4 with TRBJ1-6, with TRBD1 matching over 7 bases. V was clipped by 5 bases and J by 4 bases; unmatched bases: 8. CDR3 size: 16 residues. The CDR3 loop is CASSRTGPSYNSPLHF. In DNA form, the CDR3 reads TGTGCCAGCAGTCGGACAGGCCCTTCATATAATTCACCCCTCCACTTT.

This clonotype was seen ten or more times. The junction and the germline gene differ at one end; a read error may be behind it. V is TRBV5-1 and J is TRBJ1-1, with TRBD1 matching 7 bases. The CDR3 sequence is 15 residues long. In germline, CDR1 is SGHRS, CDR2 YFSETQ. In DNA, the CDR3 is TGCGCCAGCAGCTACGAGGCAGGGGGGAACTCTGAAGCTTTCTTT. This translates into CASSYEAGGNSEAFF.

V gene TRBV5-6 combines with J gene TRBJ2-1, with 10 positions matching TRBD2. The V gene's germline CDR1 is SGHDT and CDR2 YYEEEE. V lost 2 bases to trimming and J lost 6 bases; unmatched junction nucleotides: 8. This CDR3 has 16 amino acids. DNA for the CDR3: TGTGCCAGCAGCTTAAAGCGGGGGGGCCTCCTCAATGAGCAGTTCTTC. The encoded protein is CASSLKRGGLLNEQFF.

The chain is built from TRBV6-5 and TRBJ1-1; D is possibly TRBD1 (5 bases). CDR1 and CDR2 (germline): MNHEY, SVGAGI. The V end was cut by 7 bases, the J end by 5 bases, with 20 bases between. The CDR3 loop spans 15 amino acids. In DNA form, the CDR3 reads TGTGCCAGCATCCCGAGCCGGGACTTTAGAACTGAAGCTTTCTTT. It codes for CASIPSRDFRTEAFF.

This clonotype was observed many times. The chain couples TRBV20-1 to TRBJ1-4, with unresolved D. Trimming cost V 6 bases and J 3 bases, with 20 bases left between them. The CDR3 is 16 residues long. The germline gives CDR1 DFQATT, CDR2 SNEGSKA (reference sequence). CDR3 loop: CSAKGVRQWANEKLFF. As DNA, the CDR3 is TGCAGTGCCAAGGGAGTCCGACAATGGGCTAATGAAAAACTGTTTTTT.

This clonotype was observed a few times. This sequence joins TRBV11-2 and TRBJ1-2; D is unclear. V was pared by 6 bases and J by 4 bases, with 18 bases between. Germline V gene sequence: CDR1 SGHAT, CDR2 FQNNGV. The CDR3 extends over 15 amino acids. CDR3 nucleotide sequence: TGTGCCAGCAGTCTTAGCGGGGTAGTAACCTATGGCTACACCTTC. This codes for CASSLSGVVTYGYTF.

There are a few counts of this clonotype. V usage is TRBV3-1 and J usage is TRBJ1-5; D is possibly TRBD1 (5 bases). Germline CDR1 LGHDT, CDR2 YNNKEL (reference sequence). The V and J ends lost 3 bases and 2 bases respectively, with 17 bases between them. The CDR3 consists of 17 residues. DNA of the CDR3: TGTGCCAGCAGCCAGGGGGGTCTACATGGGGGCAATCAGCCCCAGCATTTT. It codes for CASSQGGLHGGNQPQHF.

Here the CDR3 reads CASSEFGTNYGYTF. Here the CDR3 DNA reads TGTGCCAGCAGTGAATTTGGAACTAACTATGGCTACACCTTC. The J gene is TRBJ1-2, the V gene TRBV25-1; D is undetermined. The germline CDR1 and CDR2 sequences are MGHDK and SYGVNS. This CDR3 region has 14 residues. Trimming cost V 1 base and J 0 bases, with 6 bases left between them.

This clonotype was found a few times. V and J are TRBV10-2 and TRBJ2-7; D may be TRBD2 (6 bases). The CDR3 runs to 13 residues. Trimming took 6 bases from V and 3 from J, leaving 12 bases between them. Germline V gives CDR1 WSHSY, CDR2 SAAADI. CDR3 protein: CASREGLYYEQYF. In DNA form, the CDR3 reads TGCGCCAGCAGGGAGGGACTTTACTACGAGCAGTACTTC.

In its sample, this clonotype was seen a few times. The chain couples TRBV28 to TRBJ2-7; possibly TRBD1 for D (5 bases). Germline CDR1 MDHEN, CDR2 SYDVKM. Between the trimmed V and J ends, which lost 2 bases and 0 bases, there was a span of 8 bases. This CDR3 is built from 14 residues. The CDR3 sequence is CASSLRQGSYEQYF. The CDR3 bases are TGTGCCAGCAGTTTACGGCAGGGCTCCTACGAGCAGTACTTC. Filled out from reference TRBV28 and TRBJ2-7, the complete variable domain reads DVKVTQSSRYLVKRTGEKVFLECVQDMDHENMFWYRQDPGLGLRLIYFSYDVKMKEKGDIPEGYSVSREKKERFSLILESASTNQTSMYLCASSLRQGSYEQYFGPGTRLTVT.

Ten or more counts support this clonotype. The chain links TRBV7-9 to TRBJ1-2, with TRBD1 identical over 10 bases. CDR3 length: 14 amino acids. V trimming: 3 bases; J trimming: 4 bases; junction bases outside the gene matches: 2. The germline V gene encodes CDR1 SEHNR and CDR2 FQNEAQ (reference sequence). The CDR3 loop reads CASSLGQGIYGYTF. As DNA, the CDR3 is TGTGCCAGCAGCTTGGGACAGGGGATCTATGGCTACACCTTC.

The chain is built from TRBV7-3 and TRBJ1-2, with unresolved D. V was pared by 2 bases and J by 2 bases, with 9 bases between. CDR1 and CDR2 (germline): SGHTA, FQGTGA. The CDR3 totals 14 residues. In DNA form, the CDR3 reads TGTGCCAGCAGCTTAGAAGGAGTCAACTATGGCTACACCTTC. Its translation: CASSLEGVNYGYTF.

The chain joins TRBV13 to TRBJ2-4, with D possibly TRBD1 on 6 matching bases. Germline lookup yields CDR1 PRHDT and CDR2 FYEKMQ (reference sequence). The V gene lost 7 bases and the J gene lost 8 bases, with 15 bases spanning the gap. The CDR3 contains 13 residues. This chain's CDR3 is CASTLQGSDIQYF. In nucleotides, the CDR3 is TGTGCCAGCACATTACAGGGTTCGGACATTCAGTACTTC.

The V call is TRBV6-5, the J call TRBJ2-6; D unresolved. V lost 0 bases and J 1 base, leaving 10 bases between the germline ends. This CDR3 has 17 residues. Germline V gives CDR1 MNHEY, CDR2 SVGAGI. The CDR3 reads CASSYSMLSSGANVLTF. In DNA, the CDR3 is TGTGCCAGCAGTTACTCGATGCTTAGTTCTGGGGCCAACGTCCTGACTTTC.

V and J are TRBV7-9 and TRBJ1-3; D is uncertain. V lost 5 bases to trimming and J lost 4 bases, with 27 bases between them. This CDR3 spans 19 amino acids. Per the germline V gene, CDR1 is SEHNR and CDR2 is FQNEAQ (reference sequence). The CDR3 DNA is TGTGCCAGCAGCCCGCGGATACGCAACCTCCCCGCCACAGGAAACACCATATATTTT. Its protein is CASSPRIRNLPATGNTIYF.

This clonotype was observed a handful of times. The chain joins TRBV20-1 to TRBJ2-3; D is undetermined. The CDR3 consists of 15 residues. Looked up from germline, CDR1 is DFQATT and CDR2 is SNEGSKA (reference sequence). V shed 0 bases and J shed 0 bases, with 10 bases lying between them. The CDR3 DNA is TGCAGTGCTAGAGAGGGCAGCCATAGCACAGATACGCAGTATTTT. Protein sequence: CSAREGSHSTDTQYF.

In this sample, this clonotype turned up many times. The chain recombines TRBV7-2 with TRBJ1-5; D gene unclear. V lost 2 bases and J lost 1, with 6 bases in between. This CDR3 has 14 residues. The V gene's germline CDR1 is SGHTA and CDR2 FQGNSA. The CDR3, as DNA: TGTGCCAGCAGCTTATTGGGCAGCAATCAGCCCCAGCATTTT. It translates to CASSLLGSNQPQHF. The whole variable domain, filled in from reference TRBV7-2 and TRBJ1-5, reads GAGVSQSPSNKVTEKGKDVELRCDPISGHTALYWYRQSLGQGLEFLIYFQGNSAPDKSGLPSDRFSAERTGGSVSTLTIQRTQQEDSAVYLCASSLLGSNQPQHFGDGTRLSIL.

This clonotype was observed a few times. The V call is TRBV7-2, the J call TRBJ2-3; TRBD2 aligns across 9 bases. In germline, CDR1 is SGHTA, CDR2 FQGNSA. This CDR3 comprises 15 residues. V was clipped by 5 bases and J by 3 bases; unmatched bases: 6. CDR3 nucleotides: TGTGCCAGCAGCCTTAGCGGGGGCGAAACAGATACGCAGTATTTT. Amino acid sequence: CASSLSGGETDTQYF.

The CDR3 sequence is CASSLGGLPNTEAFF. The CDR3, as DNA: TGTGCCAGCAGCTTAGGGGGACTGCCGAACACTGAAGCTTTCTTT. The chain employs TRBV7-9 and TRBJ1-1; D perhaps matches TRBD1 (5 bases). Germline CDR1 SEHNR, CDR2 FQNEAQ (reference sequence). The V and J ends lost 1 base and 1 base respectively, with 10 bases between them. This CDR3 is 15 amino acids long.